This T cell receptor beta chain was sequenced in a study of T cells in Graves' hyperthyroidism and ophthalmopathy. On the study more broadly: Sampling of peripheral blood happened at initial diagnosis, prior to any treatment.

General observations from the study: Blood also carried most thyroid clonotypes expanded above 0.001. A 13 V-J model separated ophthalmopathy from stable hyperthyroidism.

TCR beta CDR3 region amplification was performed from RNA transcripts. RT-PCR in the first round (using the HTBI primer set) targeted the TCR CDR3. MiXCR was run by TCRdb on the multiplex PCR reads, yielding one entry per CDR3 protein. The repertoire has about 360,000 distinct CDR3 sequences, about 12% of them found once; the top ten carry 9.2%. This clonotype was counted between two and nine times. The antigen is unknown. The sequence was collected from a woman aged 18-29 years with Graves' hyperthyroidism. Material: blood.

The CDR3 here is CASSSPWPQHF. The CDR3 DNA reads as TGTGCCAGCAGCTCACCATGGCCCCAGCATTTT. V usage is TRBV6-2 or TRBV6-3 and J usage is TRBJ1-5; D is unclear. The CDR3 is 11 amino acids. Germline V gene sequence: CDR1 MNHEY, CDR2 SVGEGT. Trimming shortened V by 6 bases and J by 9 bases, and 9 bases separated the two germline ends.